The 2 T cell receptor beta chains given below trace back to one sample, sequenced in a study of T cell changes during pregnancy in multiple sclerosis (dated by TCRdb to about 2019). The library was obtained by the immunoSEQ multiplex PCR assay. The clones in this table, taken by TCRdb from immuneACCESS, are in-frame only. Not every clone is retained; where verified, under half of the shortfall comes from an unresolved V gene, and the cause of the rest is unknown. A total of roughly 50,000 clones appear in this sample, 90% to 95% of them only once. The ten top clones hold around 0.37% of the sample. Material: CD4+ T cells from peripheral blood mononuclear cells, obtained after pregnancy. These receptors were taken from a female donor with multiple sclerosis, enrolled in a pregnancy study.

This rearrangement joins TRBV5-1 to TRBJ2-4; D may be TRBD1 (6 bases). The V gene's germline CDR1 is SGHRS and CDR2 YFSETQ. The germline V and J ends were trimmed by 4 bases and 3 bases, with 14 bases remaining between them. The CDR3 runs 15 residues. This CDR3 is CASSNGQTDKNIQYF. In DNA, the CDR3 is TGCGCCAGCAGCAACGGACAGACGGACAAAAACATTCAGTACTTC.

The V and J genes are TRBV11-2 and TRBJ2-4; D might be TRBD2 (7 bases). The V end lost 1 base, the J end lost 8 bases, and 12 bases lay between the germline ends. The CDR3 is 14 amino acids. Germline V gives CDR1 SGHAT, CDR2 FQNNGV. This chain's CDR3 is CASSLGGGTDIQYF. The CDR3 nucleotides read TGTGCCAGCAGCTTAGGCGGGGGCACTGACATTCAGTACTTC.